Following are 10 T cell receptor beta chains from one sample sequenced in a study of identical twins. Each CDR3 protein gets one entry after TCRdb re-called the 5' RACE reads with MiXCR. The data show under 1 million distinct CDR3 sequences, 9% to 15% seen once. These sequences were also reported in another study, on yellow fever vaccine responses in identical twins.

Sequencing used PBMCs. The source of these receptors is a woman aged 18 to 35 in good health.

This clonotype was counted ten times or more. The rearrangement uses TRBV24-1 and TRBJ2-1, with TRBD1 as a possible D gene (6 bases). The CDR3 consists of 14 residues. V lost 5 bases, J lost 1 base, and 8 bases lay in between. Germline V CDR1 and CDR2: KGHDR, SFDVKD. DNA for the CDR3: TGTGCCACCAGTGTAGGACAGTCCTACAATGAGCAGTTCTTC. Encoded protein: CATSVGQSYNEQFF.

This clonotype was seen a handful of times. V and J are TRBV11-2 and TRBJ2-7, with 7 positions matching TRBD1. The junction had 7 bases not matched to a gene; V was cut back by 5 bases and J by 0 bases. The CDR3 loop spans 15 amino acids. The V gene's germline CDR1 is SGHAT and CDR2 FQNNGV. CDR3 in amino acids: CASSRRRDSSYEQYV. CDR3 sequence (DNA): TGTGCCAGCAGCCGCCGACGGGACAGCTCCTACGAGCAGTACGTC.

In this sample, this clonotype turned up a few times. The chain employs TRBV4-2 and TRBJ1-2; D call uncertain. The CDR3 is 14 residues long. Per germline, CDR1 LGHNA and CDR2 YNFKEQ. Trimming removed 0 bases at V and 4 bases at J, with 9 bases between. In DNA, the CDR3 is TGTGCCAGCAGCCAAGATTGGGCAGTCTATGGCTACACCTTC. It specifies CASSQDWAVYGYTF.

This clonotype has a handful of counts. The V gene is TRBV15, the J gene TRBJ2-3; 8 bases agree with TRBD2. Trimming removed 0 bases from V and 6 bases from J; junction bases left unmatched: 11. The CDR3 length is 17 residues. In germline, CDR1 is LNHNV, CDR2 YYDKDF (reference sequence). The CDR3 DNA sequence: TGTGCCACCAGCAGAGAGTCCGCCGGGGGGGCCGTGGATACGCAGTATTTT. Translation gives CATSRESAGGAVDTQYF.

The chain links TRBV6-1 to TRBJ2-3; D call uncertain. The CDR3 is 13 residues long. Germline V gives CDR1 MNHNS, CDR2 SASEGT. Trimming removed 1 base at V and 5 bases at J, with 7 bases between. The DNA of the CDR3 is TGTGCCAGCAGTGAAGATAACGGAGATACGCAGTATTTT. Amino acid sequence: CASSEDNGDTQYF.

This chain connects TRBV9 to TRBJ2-3; tentatively, D is TRBD2 (5 bases). Germline assignment: CDR1 SGDLS and CDR2 YYNGEE. This CDR3 is built from 16 residues. Trimming removed 0 bases from V and 3 bases from J, with 14 bases in between. This CDR3 is CASSVDRDIRTDTQYF. The CDR3 bases are TGTGCCAGCAGCGTAGACCGGGATATAAGGACAGATACGCAGTATTTT.

This clonotype was picked up a small number of times. The V and J genes are TRBV28 and TRBJ1-3; D gene uncertain. Germline CDR1 MDHEN, CDR2 SYDVKM. The CDR3 has 12 residues. V lost 3 bases to trimming and J lost 7 bases, with 7 bases between them. The CDR3 is CASSFKQNTIYF. In DNA form, the CDR3 reads TGTGCCAGCAGTTTTAAGCAGAACACCATATATTTT.

In its sample, this clonotype was seen a few times. The V and J genes are TRBV12-3 or TRBV12-4 and TRBJ2-3; 7 bases fit TRBD2. J gave up 0 bases and V 4 bases, and 16 bases lay outside the gene matches. CDR3 length: 19 residues. CDR3 coding DNA: TGTGCCAGCAGTTATCTGCCCCGACCGAGCGGGATTAGCACAGATACGCAGTATTTT. Its protein is CASSYLPRPSGISTDTQYF.

The chain joins TRBV23-1 to TRBJ2-7; tentative D call: TRBD2 (7 bases). TRBV23-1 is placed among ORFs of uncertain function. The V gene lost 1 base and the J gene lost 9 bases, with 25 bases spanning the gap. CDR3 size: 17 residues. The DNA for the CDR3 is TGCGCCAGCAGTCAATTCCCATTTGGGGGGGCGCTTGGTCGGCAGTACGTC. Amino acids: CASSQFPFGGALGRQYV.

In its sample, this clonotype was seen many times. The J gene is TRBJ2-5, the V gene TRBV6-5; the D gene is possibly TRBD1 (6 bases). V was shortened by 6 bases and J by 4 bases, with 15 bases between the two germline ends. The germline V gene has CDR1 MNHEY and CDR2 SVGAGI. The CDR3 contains 14 residues. In DNA form, the CDR3 reads TGTGCCAGCAGCTATGTAGGGGGAACAGAGACCCAGTACTTC. It encodes CASSYVGGTETQYF.